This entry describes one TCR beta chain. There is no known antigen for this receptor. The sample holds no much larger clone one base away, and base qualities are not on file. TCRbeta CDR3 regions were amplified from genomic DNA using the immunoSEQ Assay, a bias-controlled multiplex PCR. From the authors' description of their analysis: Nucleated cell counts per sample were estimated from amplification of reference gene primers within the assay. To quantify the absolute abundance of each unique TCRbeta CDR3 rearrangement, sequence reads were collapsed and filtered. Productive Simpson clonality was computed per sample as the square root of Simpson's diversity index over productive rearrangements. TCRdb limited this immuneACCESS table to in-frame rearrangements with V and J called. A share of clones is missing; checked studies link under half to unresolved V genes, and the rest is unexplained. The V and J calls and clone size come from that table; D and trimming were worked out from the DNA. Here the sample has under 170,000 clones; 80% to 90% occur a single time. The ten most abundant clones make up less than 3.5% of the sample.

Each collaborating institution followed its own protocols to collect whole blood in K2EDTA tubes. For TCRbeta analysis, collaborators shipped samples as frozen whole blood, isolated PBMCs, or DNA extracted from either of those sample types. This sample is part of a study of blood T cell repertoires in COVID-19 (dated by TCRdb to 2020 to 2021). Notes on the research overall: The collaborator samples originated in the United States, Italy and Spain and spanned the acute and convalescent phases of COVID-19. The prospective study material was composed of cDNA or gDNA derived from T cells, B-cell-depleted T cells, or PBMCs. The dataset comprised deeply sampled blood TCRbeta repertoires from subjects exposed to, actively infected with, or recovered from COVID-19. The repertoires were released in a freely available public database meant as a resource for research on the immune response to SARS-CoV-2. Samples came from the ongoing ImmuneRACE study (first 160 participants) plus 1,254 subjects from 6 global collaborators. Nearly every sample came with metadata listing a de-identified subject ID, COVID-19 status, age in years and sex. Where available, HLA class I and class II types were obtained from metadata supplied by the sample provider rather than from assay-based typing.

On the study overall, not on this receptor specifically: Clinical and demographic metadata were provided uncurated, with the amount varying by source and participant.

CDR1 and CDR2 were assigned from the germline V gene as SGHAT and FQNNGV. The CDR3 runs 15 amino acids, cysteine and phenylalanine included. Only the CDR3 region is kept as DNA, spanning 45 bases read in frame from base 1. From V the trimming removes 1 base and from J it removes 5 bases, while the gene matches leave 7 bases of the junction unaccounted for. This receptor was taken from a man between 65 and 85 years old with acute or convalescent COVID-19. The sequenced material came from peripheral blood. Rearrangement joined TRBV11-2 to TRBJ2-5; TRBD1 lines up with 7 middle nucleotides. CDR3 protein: CASSLAPGQWETQYF. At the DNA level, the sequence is TGTGCCAGCAGCTTAGCGCCGGGACAGTGGGAGACCCAGTACTTC. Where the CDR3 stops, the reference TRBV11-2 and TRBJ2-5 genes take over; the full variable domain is EAGVAQSPRYKIIEKRQSVAFWCNPISGHATLYWYQQILGQGPKLLIQFQNNGVVDDSQLPKDRFSAERLKGVDSTLKIQPAKLEDSAVYLCASSLAPGQWETQYFGPGTRLLVL.